This T cell receptor beta chain is drawn from a study of OX40 agonist ivuxolimab in advanced cancers. Study-level background: Patients received ivuxolimab, an intravenous treatment, every 2 weeks at 0.01 to 10 mg/kg. Of the participants, 40% had some prior anti-PD-1, anti-PD-L1 or anti-CTLA-4 therapy, which was allowed. Study-wide points: The CD4+ and CD8+ T cells in the blood had expanded clonally by week 6 at 0.1 to 3.0 mg/kg.

The germline CDR1 and CDR2 sequences are SGHRS and YFSETQ. V lost 4 bases, J lost 5 bases, and 11 bases stayed unmatched. The CDR3 sequence is 15 residues long. As for this clone: The antigen is not known.

Assay used: immunoSEQ multiplex PCR; TCRdb lists only in-frame clones, some missing. The profile shows 50,000 to 75,000 clones, 65% to 85% of them singletons. The sequenced sample was CD4+ or CD8+ T cells sorted from blood, obtained in a trial of the OX40 agonist ivuxolimab. The sequence was collected from an adult with an advanced solid tumor such as melanoma, head and neck, liver or kidney cancer. The chain uses TRBV5-1 and TRBJ2-7; 8 nucleotides align to TRBD1. This chain's CDR3 is CASSILSAGGDEQYF. CDR3 nucleotides: TGCGCCAGCAGCATTCTTTCGGCAGGGGGCGACGAGCAGTACTTC.